This passage covers 31 T cell receptor beta chains from one sample sequenced in a study of CD8 T cells in Susac syndrome. An amount of RNA that ranged from about 0.45 to 1 ug was reverse transcribed with random hexamers. TCRdb itself ran the immunoSEQ multiplex PCR reads through MiXCR, one entry per CDR3 protein. The sample consists of about 130,000 distinct CDR3 sequences, around 94% of them appearing once. Material for sequencing was CD8+ T cells from PBMCs. Receptors were obtained from a human donor with Susac syndrome.

This clonotype appeared once. This rearrangement joins TRBV7-3 to TRBJ2-1, with 9 bases matching TRBD2. CDR3 length: 15 residues. The germline V gene encodes CDR1 SGHTA and CDR2 FQGTGA. V lost 7 bases and J lost 5; bases outside the gene matches: 9. CDR3 sequence (DNA): TGTGCCAGCACAGACATGACTAGCGGAGACAATGAGCAGTTCTTC. Amino acid sequence: CASTDMTSGDNEQFF.

This chain connects TRBV28 to TRBJ1-5; D unclear. The germline gives CDR1 MDHEN, CDR2 SYDVKM. The CDR3 extends over 12 amino acids. Trimming left V 5 bases short and J 3 bases short, with 5 bases between. The CDR3 protein is CASSATNQPQHF. The CDR3 region has the DNA TGTGCCAGCAGTGCCACCAATCAGCCCCAGCATTTT. Looking up the rest from reference TRBV28 and TRBJ1-5 gives the full variable domain: DVKVTQSSRYLVKRTGEKVFLECVQDMDHENMFWYRQDPGLGLRLIYFSYDVKMKEKGDIPEGYSVSREKKERFSLILESASTNQTSMYLCASSATNQPQHFGDGTRLSIL.

This chain joins TRBV27 and TRBJ1-1; the D is unclear. In germline, CDR1 is MNHEY, CDR2 SMNVEV (reference sequence). V was pared by 3 bases and J by 6 bases, with 8 bases between. CDR3 length: 12 residues. The CDR3, as DNA: TGTGCCAGCAGTTTCTTCGGCTCTGAAGCTTTCTTT. Translated, it gives CASSFFGSEAFF.

The chain employs TRBV29-1 and TRBJ2-1; D is undetermined. Trimming removed 4 bases at V and 0 bases at J, with 7 bases between. There are 13 residues in the CDR3. In germline, CDR1 is SQVTM, CDR2 ANQGSEA. DNA for the CDR3: TGCAGCGTTGTAGATTACTCCTACAATGAGCAGTTCTTC. It translates to CSVVDYSYNEQFF.

The table lists this clonotype with a count of one. This chain joins TRBV30 and TRBJ2-1, with a weak D call TRBD2 (6 bases). The V gene's germline CDR1 is GTSNPN and CDR2 SVGIG (reference sequence). V lost 0 bases and J lost 7, with 10 bases in between. The CDR3 is made up of 13 amino acids. The CDR3 region is CAWSVGGVNEQFF. CDR3 nucleotides: TGTGCCTGGAGTGTAGGCGGGGTGAATGAGCAGTTCTTC.

This clonotype appeared a few times. The chain carries TRBV12-3 or TRBV12-4 and TRBJ1-4; 7 bases line up with TRBD1. J lost 4 bases, V lost 5 bases, and 4 bases had no gene match. The CDR3 is 14 residues long. CDR3 bases: TGTGCCAGCAGTCACCGGGACAGTAATGAAAAACTGTTTTTT. Translation: CASSHRDSNEKLFF.

This rearrangement joins TRBV3-1 to TRBJ2-1; D uncertain. V lost 0 bases and J 2 bases, leaving 14 bases between the germline ends. This CDR3 is built from 17 residues. Germline CDR1 is LGHDT and CDR2 is YNNKEL (reference sequence). In DNA form, the CDR3 reads TGTGCCAGCAGCCAAGATTTTCGAGGAGAGCCCTACAATGAGCAGTTCTTC. This sequence encodes CASSQDFRGEPYNEQFF.

A single count supports this clonotype. The chain has TRBV13 and TRBJ2-7; D remains ambiguous. The germline gives CDR1 PRHDT, CDR2 FYEKMQ (reference sequence). This CDR3 region has 14 residues. V was clipped by 3 bases and J by 5 bases, with 14 bases between them. Written as DNA, the CDR3 is TGTGCCAGCAGCTTTCCCCGGAAGGTTGACGAGCAGTACTTC. It translates to CASSFPRKVDEQYF.

V gene TRBV7-9 combines with J gene TRBJ2-5; no clear D gene. The CDR3 sequence is 14 residues long. The V gene's germline CDR1 is SEHNR and CDR2 FQNEAQ (reference sequence). Trimming cost V 7 bases and J 5 bases, with 17 bases left between them. The CDR3 is CASTPWFVAETQYF. The CDR3 region has the DNA TGTGCCAGCACCCCCTGGTTCGTGGCGGAGACCCAGTACTTC.

The J gene is TRBJ2-5, the V gene TRBV20-1, with TRBD2 as a possible D gene (6 bases). Looked up from germline, CDR1 is DFQATT and CDR2 is SNEGSKA (reference sequence). There are 14 residues in the CDR3. V lost 3 bases and J 5 bases, leaving 16 bases between the germline ends. CDR3 in DNA: TGCAGTGCTAGGAGTGGGGAGGAGGGGGAGACCCAGTACTTC. This encodes CSARSGEEGETQYF.

The chain is built from TRBV27 and TRBJ2-6, with TRBD1 identical over 7 bases. This CDR3 has 16 residues. CDR1 is MNHEY, CDR2 SMNVEV, per germline (reference sequence). With 1 base clipped from V and 2 bases from J, the junction kept 2 bases outside the gene matches. The CDR3 protein is CASSLLGGAGANVLTF. The CDR3 DNA reads as TGTGCCAGCAGTTTATTAGGGGGCGCTGGGGCCAACGTCCTGACTTTC.

V and J are TRBV19 and TRBJ1-5; D is possibly TRBD1 (6 bases). The CDR3 runs to 15 residues. With 2 bases removed from V and 5 bases from J, the gap between germline ends came to 13 bases. In germline, CDR1 is LNHDA, CDR2 SQIVND (reference sequence). In nucleotides, the CDR3 is TGTGCCAGTAGTATATCACCGGGGGGCTATCAGCCCCAGCATTTT. Its translation is CASSISPGGYQPQHF.

The chain joins TRBV2 to TRBJ2-3; no reliable D call. The CDR3 has 14 amino acids. Trimming took 7 bases from V and 0 from J, leaving 11 bases between them. Germline CDR1 is SNHLY and CDR2 is FYNNEI. In DNA form, the CDR3 reads TGTGCCAGCATACCCCAGACTAGCACAGATACGCAGTATTTT. Amino acids: CASIPQTSTDTQYF.

This clonotype was seen only once. This chain links TRBV7-9 with TRBJ1-2, with TRBD1 matching over 9 bases. Germline V gives CDR1 SEHNR, CDR2 FQNEAQ (reference sequence). CDR3 length equals 15 residues. The trim removed 3 bases at V and 2 bases at J, leaving 4 bases unmatched. DNA of the CDR3: TGTGCCAGCAGCTTGGGGACAGGGAGCAACTATGGCTACACCTTC. This gives the protein CASSLGTGSNYGYTF.

The V and J genes are TRBV5-6 and TRBJ2-5; D is perhaps TRBD1 (6 bases). The CDR3 loop spans 14 amino acids. Germline V gives CDR1 SGHDT, CDR2 YYEEEE. The V gene lost 7 bases and the J gene lost 5 bases, with 18 bases spanning the gap. CDR3 residues: CASRSQGTGETQYF. The CDR3 coding sequence is TGTGCCAGCCGCTCTCAGGGGACGGGGGAGACCCAGTACTTC.

The CDR3, as DNA: TGTGCCAGCAGCCCGTTTTCTGGGGCCGGGGAGCTGTTTTTT. This encodes CASSPFSGAGELFF. The chain employs TRBV6-5 and TRBJ2-2; D call uncertain. V was cut by 6 bases and J by 6 bases, with 14 bases left in between. CDR3 size: 14 residues. CDR1 MNHEY and CDR2 SVGAGI come from the germline V gene.

The chain couples TRBV10-3 to TRBJ2-3; D ambiguous. V lost 0 bases and J lost 2, with 6 bases in between. Germline V lookup: CDR1 ENHRY, CDR2 SYGVKD. This CDR3 has 14 amino acids. CDR3 nucleotides: TGTGCCATCAGTGAGTCCCGCTCCACAGATACGCAGTATTTT. Translating it yields CAISESRSTDTQYF.

The genes are TRBV5-1 and TRBJ2-3; D gene uncertain. V lost 1 base to trimming and J lost 0 bases, with 15 bases between them. This CDR3 contains 17 residues. Germline V gene data show CDR1 as SGHRS and CDR2 as YFSETQ. CDR3 amino acids: CASSLYSQEASTDTQYF. The CDR3, as DNA: TGCGCCAGCAGCTTGTATAGCCAGGAAGCTAGCACAGATACGCAGTATTTT.

This sequence joins TRBV15 and TRBJ2-3, with D unresolved. Trimming shortened V by 0 bases and J by 2 bases, and 12 bases separated the two germline ends. Germline loops: CDR1 LNHNV, CDR2 YYDKDF (reference sequence). This CDR3 region has 16 residues. CDR3 DNA: TGTGCCACCAGCAGAGATCTAGGCAGTATCACAGATACGCAGTATTTT. It yields the protein CATSRDLGSITDTQYF. Looking up the rest from reference TRBV15 and TRBJ2-3 gives the full variable domain: DAMVIQNPRYQVTQFGKPVTLSCSQTLNHNVMYWYQQKSSQAPKLLFHYYDKDFNNEADTPDNFQSRRPNTSFCFLDIRSPGLGDTAMYLCATSRDLGSITDTQYFGPGTRLTVL.

This clonotype appeared once. The chain recombines TRBV30 with TRBJ2-7; D unclear. This CDR3 spans 11 amino acids. Trimming shortened V by 1 base and J by 5 bases, and 6 bases separated the two germline ends. Germline CDR1 and CDR2: GTSNPN and SVGIG (reference sequence). The CDR3 protein is CAWSGGHEQYF. The DNA for the CDR3 is TGTGCCTGGAGTGGGGGTCACGAGCAGTACTTC.

The chain uses TRBV20-1 and TRBJ1-1; 8 bases line up with TRBD1. Per the germline V gene, CDR1 is DFQATT and CDR2 is SNEGSKA (reference sequence). The CDR3 length is 14 residues. With 1 base clipped from V and 2 bases from J, the junction kept 3 bases outside the gene matches. The CDR3 bases are TGCAGTGCTAGAGCCCCAGGGGGCAACACTGAAGCTTTCTTT. It specifies CSARAPGGNTEAFF.

V is TRBV2 and J is TRBJ1-2, with D unresolved. The CDR3 consists of 15 residues. The germline V gene encodes CDR1 SNHLY and CDR2 FYNNEI. V shed 4 bases and J shed 5 bases, with 17 bases lying between them. CDR3 in amino acids: CASSAEHRTLYGYTF. The DNA for the CDR3 is TGTGCCAGCAGTGCCGAACACCGTACTTTGTATGGCTACACCTTC.

This clonotype came up a few times. The CDR3 region has the DNA TGCAGTGCTAGAGATCCAGGTATGAACACTGAAGCTTTCTTT. Protein sequence: CSARDPGMNTEAFF. This sequence joins TRBV20-1 and TRBJ1-1; D not resolved. V shed 0 bases and J shed 0 bases, with 8 bases lying between them. The germline CDR1 and CDR2 sequences are DFQATT and SNEGSKA (reference sequence). CDR3 length: 14 residues.

The genes are TRBV30 and TRBJ1-6; 9 bases match TRBD1. With 0 bases clipped from V and 7 bases from J, the junction kept 4 bases outside the gene matches. The CDR3 consists of 15 residues. The germline V gene has CDR1 GTSNPN and CDR2 SVGIG (reference sequence). In DNA form, the CDR3 reads TGTGCCTGGAGTGTACTTGGACAGGGGAATTCACCCCTCCACTTT. It translates to CAWSVLGQGNSPLHF. The full variable domain, its missing parts supplied by reference TRBV30 and TRBJ1-6, is SQTIHQWPATLVQPVGSPLSLECTVEGTSNPNLYWYRQAAGRGLQLLFYSVGIGQISSEVPQNLSASRPQDRQFILSSKKLLLSDSGFYLCAWSVLGQGNSPLHFGNGTRLTVT.

The chain carries TRBV10-2 and TRBJ2-2, with 7 bases that match TRBD2. V was pared by 5 bases and J by 5 bases, with 8 bases of the junction left unmatched. This CDR3 has 15 residues. CDR1 and CDR2 from the germline V gene are WSHSY and SAAADI. CDR3 amino acids: CASSLAERSTGELFF. The CDR3 nucleotides are TGCGCCAGCAGTCTAGCGGAGAGGTCGACCGGGGAGCTGTTTTTT.

The rearrangement uses TRBV19 and TRBJ1-2; weak D call: TRBD1 (6 bases). CDR3 size: 11 residues. Per the germline V gene, CDR1 is LNHDA and CDR2 is SQIVND (reference sequence). V gave up 9 bases and J gave up 7 bases, with 12 bases separating them. As DNA, the CDR3 is TGTGCCAGCCGACAGGCGCGTGGCTACACCTTC. This codes for CASRQARGYTF.

CDR3 sequence reads: CATSREGSLGETQYF. CDR3 sequence (DNA): TGTGCCACCAGCAGAGAGGGCTCTCTGGGAGAGACCCAGTACTTC. The rearrangement joins TRBV15 to TRBJ2-5; D gene ambiguous. Trimming stripped 0 bases from V and 4 bases from J, with 12 bases between. The CDR3 totals 15 residues. Per germline, CDR1 LNHNV and CDR2 YYDKDF (reference sequence).

The V call is TRBV3-1, the J call TRBJ2-1, with 8 bases lining up with TRBD2. V was clipped by 0 bases and J by 1 base; unmatched bases: 17. Germline-derived CDR1 and CDR2 are LGHDT and YNNKEL (reference sequence). The CDR3 consists of 21 residues. CDR3 sequence reads: CASSQEEASGPPAFSYNEQFF. CDR3 DNA sequence: TGTGCCAGCAGCCAAGAAGAGGCTAGCGGGCCTCCCGCCTTTTCCTACAATGAGCAGTTCTTC.

V is TRBV27 and J is TRBJ2-3; 10 bases are shared with TRBD2. There are 15 residues in the CDR3. Germline values: CDR1 MNHEY, CDR2 SMNVEV (reference sequence). Trimming removed 3 bases from V and 2 bases from J; junction bases left unmatched: 2. CDR3 sequence reads: CASSFSGRSTDTQYF. DNA of the CDR3: TGTGCCAGCAGTTTTAGCGGGAGGTCCACAGATACGCAGTATTTT.

The chain recombines TRBV29-1 with TRBJ2-7, with 8 bases identical to TRBD2. The germline gives CDR1 SQVTM, CDR2 ANQGSEA. CDR3 length: 14 residues. V was pared by 4 bases and J by 2 bases, with 7 bases of the junction left unmatched. CDR3: CSVGFLAGPYEQYF. The DNA for the CDR3 is TGCAGCGTTGGGTTTTTAGCGGGACCCTACGAGCAGTACTTC.

The chain is built from TRBV12-3 or TRBV12-4 and TRBJ2-6; D unclear. Trimming pared 6 bases from V and 4 bases from J, leaving 13 bases between. The CDR3 has 15 amino acids. Here the CDR3 DNA reads TGTGCCAGCAGCCCTGGGGTGGGGGGGGCCAACGTCCTGACTTTC. The encoded protein is CASSPGVGGANVLTF.